This is a list of T cell receptor beta chains from one sample in a study of blood T cell repertoires in COVID-19. The table came from immunoSEQ multiplex PCR; TCRdb's copy has only in-frame clones and leaves some out. In the table there are about 240,000 clones, 85% to 95% of which are singletons. The sample was peripheral blood. These receptors were taken from a man aged 25 to 40 with COVID-19, enrolled during active disease. Both conserved end residues are part of each CDR3. The D gene is left open where the match is weak. Rows give clone size only sometimes, using once, few, many, or a class for an expanded clone.

>TRBV10-1|TRBD1|TRBJ1-2|NA
TGCGCCAGCGGGGGAACCGGGACAGCTCACTATGGCTACACCTTC
CASGGTGTAHYGYTF
>TRBV6-1|TRBD1|TRBJ1-2|NA
TGTGCCAGCAGTGAAATTCCAGGGGGTTTAGGCTACACCTTC
CASSEIPGGLGYTF
>TRBV5-1|TRBD1|TRBJ1-1|NA
TGCGCCAGCAGCACGGGACAGCTGAACACTGAAGCTTTCTTT
CASSTGQLNTEAFF
>TRBV5-1|TRBD2|TRBJ2-3|NA
TGCGCCAGCAGCTTGTGGGGACTAGCGGAGAGCACAGATACGCAGTATTTT
CASSLWGLAESTDTQYF
>TRBV21-1|NA|TRBJ2-1|NA
TGTGCCAGCAGCGGAAAACAGGAAAACAATGAGCAGTTCTTC
CASSGKQENNEQFF
>TRBV2|TRBD1|TRBJ2-7|NA
TGTGCCAGCAGTATGACAGGGGGCGGTTGGGAGCAGTACTTC
CASSMTGGGWEQYF
>TRBV6-5|NA|TRBJ2-2|NA
TGTGCCAGCAGTTACGAGATTAACACCGGGGAGCTGTTTTTT
CASSYEINTGELFF
>TRBV2|TRBD1|TRBJ2-7|NA
TGTGCCAGCATACAGGGGTCCGGTGGCAGGCAGTACTTC
CASIQGSGGRQYF
>TRBV5-4|NA|TRBJ1-5|NA
TGTGCCAGCAGCTCAGGGGATGGCAATCAGCCCCAGCATTTT
CASSSGDGNQPQHF
>TRBV11-2|NA|TRBJ2-5|NA
TGTGCCAGCAGCGGAGTGGCTACCCAAGAGACCCAGTACTTC
CASSGVATQETQYF
>TRBV5-6|NA|TRBJ1-1|NA
TGTGCCAGCAGCTTCCAGGGCCTCAACACTGAAGCTTTCTTT
CASSFQGLNTEAFF
>TRBV7-3|NA|TRBJ1-1|NA
TGTGCCAGCAGCCCCCGGGGGGGGGACTTGGCTTTCTTT
CASSPRGGDLAFF
>TRBV5-1|NA|TRBJ2-2|NA
TGCGCCAGCACCGGGGATGGCGGGGAGCTGTTTTTT
CASTGDGGELFF
>TRBV6-6|TRBD2|TRBJ2-5|NA
TGTGCCAGCCACGCTCTAGTGGGGGGGGGCCAAGAGACCCAGTACTTC
CASHALVGGGQETQYF
>TRBV29-1|NA|TRBJ1-2|once
TGCAGCGTCGACAGTGGCTACACCTTC
CSVDSGYTF
>TRBV10-1|TRBD1|TRBJ2-2|NA
TGCGCCAGCAGAGCAGGGGGCACCGGGGAGCTGTTTTTT
CASRAGGTGELFF
>TRBV19|TRBD1|TRBJ1-3|NA
TGTGCCAGTAGTCGGGACAGGGGACTTTCTGGAAACACCATATATTTT
CASSRDRGLSGNTIYF
>TRBV2|TRBD1|TRBJ1-5|once
TGTGCCAGCAGTGCGGGACAGGATCAGCCCCAGCATTTT
CASSAGQDQPQHF
>TRBV7-9|NA|TRBJ1-1|NA
TGTGCCAGCAGCTTAGGGGGGGAGGTTAACACTGAAGCTTTCTTT
CASSLGGEVNTEAFF
>TRBV5-1|NA|TRBJ1-1|NA
TGCGCCAGCAGCTTGGATTCGGGGAACACTGAAGCTTTCTTT
CASSLDSGNTEAFF
>TRBV19|TRBD1|TRBJ2-1|once
TGTGCCAGTAGACCGGGACAGGCCTACAATGAGCAGTTCTTC
CASRPGQAYNEQFF
>TRBV27|TRBD2|TRBJ2-5|NA
TGTGCCAGCAGTGAGCTGGGACTAGTGGAGACCCAGTACTTC
CASSELGLVETQYF
>TRBV5-6|NA|TRBJ1-2|NA
TGTGCCAGCAGCCAGGACACTCGCTACACCTTC
CASSQDTRYTF
>TRBV9|NA|TRBJ1-1|NA
TGTGCCAGCAGCGTCTCCCTTGACATAAACACTGAAGCTTTCTTT
CASSVSLDINTEAFF
>TRBV5-1|NA|TRBJ2-5|NA
TGCGCCAGCAGCTTGGGCCCGACAGGACAAGAGACCCAGTACTTC
CASSLGPTGQETQYF
>TRBV10-3|NA|TRBJ1-2|once
TGTGCCATCAGTGAGTACAGGGACAACTATGGCTACACCTTC
CAISEYRDNYGYTF
>TRBV7-2|NA|TRBJ2-5|NA
TGTGCCAGCAGCTTAGCGCTGGCGCGGGAGACCCAGTACTTC
CASSLALARETQYF
>TRBV5-6|TRBD1|TRBJ2-2|many
TGTGCCAGCAGCTTGTGGGGGACAGGGCTCACCGGGGAGCTGTTTTTT
CASSLWGTGLTGELFF
>TRBV28|NA|TRBJ2-7|NA
TGTGCCAGCAGACGCGGACACATCTACGAGCAGTACTTC
CASRRGHIYEQYF
>TRBV5-1|TRBD1|TRBJ1-6|NA
TGCGCCAGCAGCTTGGTGACAGGGGTTAGTTCACCCCTCCACTTT
CASSLVTGVSSPLHF
>TRBV5-1|TRBD1|TRBJ1-4|NA
TGCGCCAGCAGCCCCGAGACAGGGTTGGGCGAAAAACTGTTTTTT
CASSPETGLGEKLFF
>TRBV5-1|NA|TRBJ2-7|NA
TGCGCCAGCAGCTTGGGGACATTCTCCTACGAGCAGTACTTC
CASSLGTFSYEQYF
>TRBV9|TRBD1|TRBJ2-1|NA
TGTGCCAGCAGCGTAGAAGGGACAGTAGACAATGAGCAGTTCTTC
CASSVEGTVDNEQFF
>TRBV5-4|TRBD2|TRBJ2-1|NA
TGTGCCAGCAGCTTGGGCACTAGCGGGGGGGCCTATGAGCAGTTCTTC
CASSLGTSGGAYEQFF
>TRBV4-2|TRBD2|TRBJ2-5|NA
TGTGCCAGCAGCCAAGGTTTACTAGCGGGGGAAGCCCTCCAAGAGACCCAGTACTTC
CASSQGLLAGEALQETQYF
>TRBV19|TRBD1|TRBJ1-2|NA
TGTGCCAGTACTTCGACAGGGGGTGGCTACACCTTC
CASTSTGGGYTF
>TRBV6-5|NA|TRBJ1-5|few
TGTGCCAGCAGTTACGACGGAGATCAGCCCCAGCATTTT
CASSYDGDQPQHF
>TRBV4-2|NA|TRBJ2-2|NA
TGTGCCAGCAGCCAGGACAGGGAGGGATTCACCGGGGAGCTGTTTTTT
CASSQDREGFTGELFF
>TRBV6-2/TRBV6-3|TRBD1|TRBJ2-4|NA
TGTGCCAGCAGTGACCCACAGGGGGCCTCCAAAAACATTCAGTACTTC
CASSDPQGASKNIQYF
>TRBV6-2/TRBV6-3|NA|TRBJ2-5|once
TGTGCCAGCAGTTACTCTGGGACACAAGAGACCCAGTACTTC
CASSYSGTQETQYF
>TRBV7-6|TRBD1|TRBJ2-1|NA
TGTGCCAGCAGCTTAGGGACAGGGCAGGGGGTTACTGAGCAGTTCTTC
CASSLGTGQGVTEQFF
>TRBV2|NA|TRBJ2-2|once
TGTGCCAGCAGCCCGGGACTGATCACCGGGGAGCTGTTTTTT
CASSPGLITGELFF
>TRBV11-2|NA|TRBJ2-7|NA
TGTGCCAGCAGCTTAGAAGCCCCCTACGAGCAGTACTTC
CASSLEAPYEQYF
>TRBV5-4|NA|TRBJ1-2|NA
TGTGCCAGCAGCTTGAGGGGAGGGGGAAGGGGCTACACCTTC
CASSLRGGGRGYTF
>TRBV13|NA|TRBJ2-5|NA
TGTGCCAGCAGCATCCTCCAGGGGGGCGTTGGAGGAGAGACCCAGTACTTC
CASSILQGGVGGETQYF
>TRBV9|TRBD2|TRBJ2-7|NA
TGTGCCAGCAGCCCTTGGGGGGGGAGCTACGAGCAGTACTTC
CASSPWGGSYEQYF